These 15 T cell receptor beta chains came from one sample sequenced in a study of T cell repertoires in cytomegalovirus infection. No antigens are known for them. TCRdb re-derived calls from the reads in MiXCR, one entry per CDR3 protein. Counted here are a few hundred thousand distinct CDR3 sequences, under 45% occurring once; the ten biggest clones make up roughly two fifths. The sequencing used cultured PBMCs, collected from culture after CMV antigen stimulation. The receptors come from a human donor in good health (CMV status not recorded). Some clones in this sample may be carry-over from other donors' samples.

This clonotype turned up a few times. This sequence joins TRBV6-6 and TRBJ2-7; 10 bases match TRBD1. V was pared by 5 bases and J by 4 bases, with 8 bases of the junction left unmatched. The CDR3 loop spans 15 amino acids. CDR1 MNHNY and CDR2 SVGAGI come from the germline V gene (reference sequence). CDR3 DNA: TGTGCCAGCAGTGAGGAGGACAGGGGGGTATACGAGCAGTACTTC. It encodes CASSEEDRGVYEQYF.

There are a few counts of this clonotype. The chain employs TRBV4-1 and TRBJ1-4; D might be TRBD1 (5 bases). The germline V gene has CDR1 MGHRA and CDR2 YSYEKL. Deletions cut 4 bases from V and 5 bases from J, with 14 bases between. This CDR3 has 15 amino acids. CDR3 loop: CASSPWGRINEKLFF. Written as DNA, the CDR3 is TGCGCCAGCAGCCCTTGGGGACGGATAAATGAAAAACTGTTTTTT.

The sample holds a few counts of this clonotype. This chain uses TRBV5-1 with TRBJ1-2; maybe TRBD1 (6 bases). Germline V gives CDR1 SGHRS, CDR2 YFSETQ. CDR3 length: 14 residues. V was pared by 2 bases and J by 6 bases, with 14 bases between. The CDR3 DNA sequence: TGCGCCAGCAGCTTCGGGACAATCAACCATGGCTACACCTTC. It translates to CASSFGTINHGYTF.

This clonotype was seen ten or more times. CDR3 nucleotides: TGTGCCAGCAGCCACCCCCTCGGACTAGCGGGAGTCGGGGCCAATGAGCAGTTCTTC. Translation: CASSHPLGLAGVGANEQFF. The V call is TRBV7-6, the J call TRBJ2-1, with 13 nucleotides matching TRBD2. Per germline, CDR1 SGHVS and CDR2 FNYEAQ. This CDR3 is 19 amino acids long. Germline trimming cut 5 bases from V and 6 bases from J; bases unmatched to any gene: 16.

The chain employs TRBV7-2 and TRBJ2-5, with 7 positions matching TRBD1. Trimming at V came to 3 bases and at J to 5 bases, leaving 6 bases not matched to a gene. The CDR3 sequence is 14 residues long. Germline CDR1 reads SGHTA; CDR2 reads FQGNSA. CDR3 in DNA: TGTGCCAGCAGCTTCGGGGACAGTAGGGAGACCCAGTACTTC. Residues: CASSFGDSRETQYF.

This clonotype was seen more than once but under ten times. J is TRBJ1-5 and V is TRBV6-6; D is undetermined. CDR1 and CDR2 (germline): MNHNY, SVGAGI (reference sequence). Between the trimmed V and J ends, which lost 6 bases and 1 base, there was a span of 16 bases. The CDR3 is 16 amino acids. The CDR3 is CASRHGGSGSNQPQHF. As DNA, the CDR3 is TGTGCCAGCAGACACGGAGGAAGTGGGAGCAATCAGCCCCAGCATTTT.

This chain connects TRBV5-5 to TRBJ2-5, with 11 bases aligning to TRBD1. Germline trimming cut 3 bases from V and 5 bases from J; bases unmatched to any gene: 12. The CDR3 spans 17 residues. Germline V CDR1 and CDR2: SGHKS, YYEKEE (reference sequence). This CDR3 is CASSWGQGGVITETQYF. CDR3 coding DNA: TGTGCCAGCAGCTGGGGACAGGGGGGTGTTATTACTGAGACCCAGTACTTC.

This sequence joins TRBV11-2 and TRBJ2-7; maybe TRBD2 (5 bases). The V gene lost 5 bases and the J gene lost 6 bases, with 11 bases spanning the gap. Germline-derived CDR1 and CDR2 are SGHAT and FQNNGV. This CDR3 contains 12 residues. The DNA of the CDR3 is TGTGCCAGCAGCCGGACTTTGCCCGAGCAGTACTTC. Translated: CASSRTLPEQYF.

This chain uses TRBV5-5 with TRBJ1-2; TRBD1 matches 10 bases. This CDR3 spans 15 amino acids. CDR1 is SGHKS and CDR2 is YYEKEE in the germline V gene (reference sequence). Trimming at V came to 1 base and at J to 12 bases, leaving 12 bases not matched to a gene. CDR3 loop: CASSLMGQGSQINTF. As DNA, the CDR3 is TGTGCCAGCAGCTTGATGGGACAGGGGTCCCAGATTAACACCTTC.

This chain uses TRBV7-2 with TRBJ2-1; weak D call: TRBD1 (6 bases). This CDR3 is built from 15 residues. The germline gives CDR1 SGHTA, CDR2 FQGNSA. V was pared by 4 bases and J by 8 bases, with 18 bases between. In nucleotides, the CDR3 is TGTGCCAGCAGCTCCGGACCCAGGGGAGTCGATGAGCAGTTCTTC. Residues: CASSSGPRGVDEQFF.

The CDR3 protein is CASWGLADTNEQFF. CDR3 nucleotide sequence: TGTGCCAGTTGGGGTCTAGCGGACACCAATGAGCAGTTCTTC. The J gene is TRBJ2-1, the V gene TRBV6-6; TRBD2 agrees at 7 bases. With V trimmed by 9 bases and J by 6 bases, 11 bases remained unmatched. The CDR3 has 14 residues. Germline V lookup: CDR1 MNHNY, CDR2 SVGAGI (reference sequence).

The chain links TRBV20-1 to TRBJ2-1, with 8 positions matching TRBD2. The CDR3 has 15 amino acids. CDR1 is DFQATT and CDR2 is SNEGSKA in the germline V gene (reference sequence). V was clipped by 4 bases and J by 6 bases; unmatched bases: 11. CDR3 amino acids: CSATPPAGGPNEQFF. The DNA for the CDR3 is TGCAGTGCTACCCCTCCTGCGGGAGGCCCCAATGAGCAGTTCTTC.

V and J are TRBV12-3 or TRBV12-4 and TRBJ2-1; 15 bases fit TRBD2. J lost 3 bases, V lost 5 bases, and 5 bases had no gene match. The CDR3 has 17 amino acids. CDR3 bases: TGTGCCAGCAGTCCAGGACTAGCGGGAGGGGGCTACAATGAGCAGTTCTTC. Its translation: CASSPGLAGGGYNEQFF.

The chain links TRBV7-4 to TRBJ2-1; 8 bases are a match to TRBD1. Germline V gives CDR1 SGHVT, CDR2 SQSDAQ. The CDR3 covers 14 residues. V was clipped by 0 bases and J by 6 bases; unmatched bases: 1. The CDR3 DNA follows: TGTGCCAGCAGCTTAGCGGGACAGGCCAATGAGCAGTTCTTC. It codes for CASSLAGQANEQFF.

This clonotype was seen a handful of times. The V and J genes are TRBV12-3 or TRBV12-4 and TRBJ2-7; no clear D gene. Trimming pared 5 bases from V and 4 bases from J, leaving 15 bases between. The CDR3 sequence is 14 residues long. The CDR3: CASSPNPRNYEQYF. The CDR3 DNA reads TGTGCCAGCAGTCCGAACCCTCGGAATTACGAGCAGTACTTC.